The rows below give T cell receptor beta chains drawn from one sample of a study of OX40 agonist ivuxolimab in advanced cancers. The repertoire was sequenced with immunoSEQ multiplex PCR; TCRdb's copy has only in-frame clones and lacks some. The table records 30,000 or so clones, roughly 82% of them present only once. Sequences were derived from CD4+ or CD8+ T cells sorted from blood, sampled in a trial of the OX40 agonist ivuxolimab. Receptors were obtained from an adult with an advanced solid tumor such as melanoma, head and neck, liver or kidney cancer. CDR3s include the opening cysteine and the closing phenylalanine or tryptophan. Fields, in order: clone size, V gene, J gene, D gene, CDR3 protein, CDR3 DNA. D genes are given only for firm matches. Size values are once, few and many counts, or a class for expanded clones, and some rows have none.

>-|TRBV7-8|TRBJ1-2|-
CASSSDSTWPFYGYTF
TGTGCCAGCAGCTCGGACAGTACTTGGCCCTTCTATGGCTACACCTTC
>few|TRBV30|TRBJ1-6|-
CAWSDTRNSPLHF
TGTGCCTGGAGTGACACTAGAAATTCACCCCTCCACTTT
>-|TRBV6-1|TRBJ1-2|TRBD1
CASRGGAGYGYTF
TGTGCCAGCAGAGGGGGCGCGGGCTATGGCTACACCTTC
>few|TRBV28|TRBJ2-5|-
CASSFRGTEETQYF
TGTGCCAGCAGTTTTCGTGGCACGGAAGAGACCCAGTACTTC
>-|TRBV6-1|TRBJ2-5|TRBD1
CASSVLRDSQGETQYF
TGTGCCAGCAGTGTACTTAGGGACAGTCAAGGGGAGACCCAGTACTTC
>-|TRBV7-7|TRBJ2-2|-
CASSKSVNTGELFF
TGTGCCAGCAGCAAATCAGTAAACACCGGGGAGCTGTTTTTT
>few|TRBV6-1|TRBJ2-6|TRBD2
CASSEGGGSGANVLTF
TGTGCCAGCAGTGAAGGCGGGGGCTCTGGGGCCAACGTCCTGACTTTC
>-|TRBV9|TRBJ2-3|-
CASSPPSRNTQYF
TGTGCCAGCAGCCCTCCTTCGAGGAATACGCAGTATTTT
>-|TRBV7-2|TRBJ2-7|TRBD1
CASSGGQGASYEQYF
TGTGCCAGCAGCGGTGGACAGGGGGCTTCCTACGAGCAGTACTTC
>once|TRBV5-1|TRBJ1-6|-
CASSLERRESPLHF
TGCGCCAGCAGCTTGGAGCGCAGGGAATCACCCCTCCACTTT
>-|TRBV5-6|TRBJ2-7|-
CASSYEVGSRTYEQYF
TGTGCCAGCAGCTACGAGGTGGGGAGCCGGACCTACGAGCAGTACTTC
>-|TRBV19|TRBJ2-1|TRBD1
CASSIEGQGHNEQFF
TGTGCCAGTAGTATCGAAGGACAGGGGCACAATGAGCAGTTCTTC
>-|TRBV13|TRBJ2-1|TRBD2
CASSLEYQRGYNEQFF
TGTGCCAGCAGCTTAGAATACCAGCGGGGGTACAATGAGCAGTTCTTC
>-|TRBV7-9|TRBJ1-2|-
CASSPRGLQRGNYGYTF
TGTGCCAGCAGCCCCCGGGGACTACAAAGGGGTAACTATGGCTACACCTTC
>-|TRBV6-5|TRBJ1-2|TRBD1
CASSWTGGWGYTF
TGTGCCAGCAGTTGGACAGGGGGCTGGGGCTACACCTTC
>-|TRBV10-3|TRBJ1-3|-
CAGVAGPSGNTIYF
TGTGCCGGGGTGGCAGGACCCTCAGGAAACACCATATATTTT
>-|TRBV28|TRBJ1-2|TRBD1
CASSYSGQGYTF
TGTGCCAGCAGTTACTCGGGACAGGGCTACACCTTC
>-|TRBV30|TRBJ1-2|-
CAWSTGYGYTF
TGTGCCTGGAGTACAGGCTATGGCTACACCTTC